This T cell receptor (beta chain) was sequenced during a study of persistence of HIV-infected CD4 T cells. For this clone: Antigen: not known.

The immunoSEQ assay was version 4, run in survey mode. Libraries were prepared by immunoSEQ multiplex PCR; TCRdb keeps only in-frame clonotypes and omits some of them. The sample has approximately 34,000 clones, roughly 82% seen once; the top ten hold 18%. Overlapping HIV-1 Gag 15-mer peptides at 0.8 to 1 ug per peptide per mL were used. CD40L/CD69 double-negative CD45RO-high memory CD4+ T cells were collected. This CDR3 contains 16 residues. Germline trimming cut 4 bases from V and 2 bases from J; bases unmatched to any gene: 10. Germline V gene data show CDR1 as SQVTM and CDR2 as ANQGSEA. V is TRBV29-1 and J is TRBJ2-7, with TRBD2 identical over 11 bases. The sample was CD4+ T cells sorted from PBMCs after roughly 18-hour stimulation, taken from a patient who received antiretroviral therapy. This TCR came from an adult woman with HIV who was CMV-seropositive. CDR3 sequence (DNA): TGCAGCGTTGTAGGGCTAGCGGGGGGCCACGCCTACGAGCAGTACTTC. Its protein is CSVVGLAGGHAYEQYF.